Listed below are T cell receptor beta chains from one sample, sequenced in a study of T-cell memory formation after mild COVID-19. Each CDR3 protein is one row after TCRdb ran MiXCR on the 5' RACE reads. This table holds just over 350,000 distinct CDR3 sequences, approximately 15% found once. Material for sequencing was PBMCs or a T cell subset sorted from them (not recorded which). The receptor source for this set is a man younger than 35 who had mild COVID-19 (a few samples of this study predate the infection). Cell type and time point are not known. Each CDR3 is given with its conserved first and last residue. D genes are given only for firm matches. Size is stated for part of the rows, as once, few or many counts, or as a class when the clone is expanded.

abundance	v_gene	d_gene	j_gene	CDR3nt	CDR3aa
few	TRBV10-3	TRBD2	TRBJ2-2	TGTGCCATCAGTGAGCCGAGGACGGGGGGTGACACCGGGGAGCTGTTTTTT	CAISEPRTGGDTGELFF
many	TRBV6-5	-	TRBJ2-1	TGTGCCAGCAGCCGCGGACGGGGATCCTACAATGAGCAGTTCTTC	CASSRGRGSYNEQFF
few	TRBV6-2/TRBV6-3	-	TRBJ2-3	TGTGCCAGCAGCCGGAGAGGAGATACGCAGTATTTT	CASSRRGDTQYF
-	TRBV6-5	-	TRBJ1-4	TGTGCCAGCAGAAGAGACCCCTGGGGTAATGAAAAACTGTTTTTT	CASRRDPWGNEKLFF
-	TRBV9	TRBD2	TRBJ2-3	TGTGCCAGCAGCCCCCGACTAGCGGGGGGGCGGCCAACAGATACGCAGTATTTT	CASSPRLAGGRPTDTQYF
few	TRBV11-2	-	TRBJ2-2	TGTGCCAGCAGCTTTAGTCGGACGAACACCGGGGAGCTGTTTTTT	CASSFSRTNTGELFF
few	TRBV5-1	TRBD1	TRBJ1-4	TGCGCCAGCAGCTTGGTACAGGGGGCTAATGAAAAACTGTTTTTT	CASSLVQGANEKLFF
few	TRBV10-3	-	TRBJ2-5	TGTGCCTCCGTTGAGAGGGTGCAAGAGACCCAGTACTTC	CASVERVQETQYF
few	TRBV21-1	-	TRBJ2-3	TGTGCCAGCAGCAAAGTGACGATAGGACAGGGTGAAGATACGCAGTATTTT	CASSKVTIGQGEDTQYF
-	TRBV20-1	-	TRBJ2-5	TGCAGTGCTAGAGATTGGGCGGGGGCCGGCGGGATGGACCAAGAGACCCAGTACTTC	CSARDWAGAGGMDQETQYF
-	TRBV6-1	-	TRBJ1-6	TGTGCCAGCAGTGATTGGGATCCGGGTCGTTCACCCCTCCACTTT	CASSDWDPGRSPLHF
many	TRBV5-1	TRBD2	TRBJ2-5	TGCGCCAGCAGCCGCTCGGGGTCCAGCGGGGGATACTCTCAAGAGACCCAGTACTTC	CASSRSGSSGGYSQETQYF
few	TRBV6-2/TRBV6-3	-	TRBJ2-6	TGTGCCAGCAGTTACTCGATGACAGGAGCTGGGGCCAACGTCCTGACTTTC	CASSYSMTGAGANVLTF
-	TRBV10-3	-	TRBJ1-5	TGTGCCATCAGTGAGTCGGTATTCAATCAGCCCCAGCATTTT	CAISESVFNQPQHF
few	TRBV5-1	-	TRBJ2-5	TGCGCCAGCAGCTCGACCTCAGGGGAAGAGACCCAGTACTTC	CASSSTSGEETQYF
few	TRBV4-2	-	TRBJ2-3	TGTGCCAGCAGCCAAGATGGGTGGGGGAGCACAGATACGCAGTATTTT	CASSQDGWGSTDTQYF
-	TRBV4-2	-	TRBJ1-5	TGTGCCAGCAGCCAAGATGTCGACAGACAATCACTGCCCCAGCATTTT	CASSQDVDRQSLPQHF
-	TRBV5-1	-	TRBJ2-2	TGCGCCAGCAGCGTCGGACAGTCGAACACCGGGGAGCTGTTTTTT	CASSVGQSNTGELFF
few	TRBV28	TRBD1	TRBJ1-1	TGTGCCAGCAGGGATCGACAGGGCAACACTGAAGCTTTCTTT	CASRDRQGNTEAFF
-	TRBV18	-	TRBJ1-5	TGTGCCAGCTCACTAACCGAGAACCAGCCCCAGCATTTT	CASSLTENQPQHF